This note documents a single T cell receptor (beta chain) sequence. The data were taken from a study of control samples from healthy donors and cancer patients. Sequencing used immunoSEQ multiplex PCR; TCRdb keeps in-frame clones, though not all of them. The sample lists 95,000 to 130,000 clones; around 89% were seen once. The CDR3 spans 14 residues. The germline V gene has CDR1 MDHEN and CDR2 SYDVKM. Unmatched junction bases numbered 4, after V lost 3 bases and J lost 6 bases. Sequencing input: PBMCs. The receptor was derived from a woman aged 45-65 years with colorectal cancer. This chain connects TRBV28 to TRBJ2-7, with 11 bases fitting TRBD1. The chain's CDR3 is CASSFPGTGGEQYF. DNA of the CDR3: TGTGCCAGCAGTTTCCCCGGGACAGGGGGCGAGCAGTACTTC.